Listed below are T cell receptor beta chains from one sample, sequenced in a study of OX40 agonist ivuxolimab in advanced cancers. Profiled with immunoSEQ multiplex PCR; TCRdb holds only in-frame clones, not every one. The sample holds over 70,000 clones, about 92% seen once. Sequencing was performed on CD4+ or CD8+ T cells sorted from blood, taken in a trial of the OX40 agonist ivuxolimab. Every receptor here comes from an adult with an advanced solid tumor such as melanoma, head and neck, liver or kidney cancer. The conserved cysteine and the conserved F or W are not part of the CDR3 here. Size is omitted from some rows. Given values are once, few, many or a class for expanded clones.

V gene,clone size,J gene,CDR3 protein
TRBV27,.,TRBJ1-2,ASRVRGAGYGYT
TRBV7-3,.,TRBJ2-2,ASSGGTGELF
TRBV11-2,.,TRBJ1-1,ASQLRGNTEAF
TRBV2,.,TRBJ2-7,ASRASGGVDEQY
TRBV7-9,.,TRBJ2-5,ASSLRTGRETQY
TRBV6-6,few,TRBJ2-1,ASSYEDRAYNEQF
TRBV21-1,.,TRBJ1-4,ASSPGAEVVEKLF
TRBV6-5,.,TRBJ1-2,ASSYSVRGGDGYT
TRBV4-1,.,TRBJ2-1,ASSQVNSGASYNEQF
TRBV11-2,.,TRBJ2-5,ASSITGGLETQY
TRBV9,.,TRBJ2-3,ASSPGLSDDTDTQY
TRBV4-2,once,TRBJ2-1,ASSQGNEQF
TRBV29-1,.,TRBJ1-2,SVGSRTSNYGYT
TRBV25-1,.,TRBJ2-7,ASSVTYEQY
TRBV5-1,.,TRBJ2-7,ASSWGTGGNSGVSYEQY